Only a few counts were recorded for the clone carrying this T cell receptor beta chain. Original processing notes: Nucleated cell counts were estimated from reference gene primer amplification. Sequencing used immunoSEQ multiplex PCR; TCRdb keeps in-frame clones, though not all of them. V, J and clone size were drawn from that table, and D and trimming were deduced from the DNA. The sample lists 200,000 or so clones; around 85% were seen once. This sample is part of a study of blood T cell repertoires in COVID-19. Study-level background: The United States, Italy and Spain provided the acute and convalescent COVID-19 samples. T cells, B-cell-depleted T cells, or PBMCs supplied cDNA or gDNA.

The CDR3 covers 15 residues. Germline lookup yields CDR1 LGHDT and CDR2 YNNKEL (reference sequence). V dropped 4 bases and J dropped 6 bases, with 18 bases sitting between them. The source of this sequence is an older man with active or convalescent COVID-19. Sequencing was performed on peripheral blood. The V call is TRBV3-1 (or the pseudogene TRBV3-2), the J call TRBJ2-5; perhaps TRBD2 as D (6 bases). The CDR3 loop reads CASSRTEGRLKTQYF. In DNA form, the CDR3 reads TGTGCCAGCAGCCGGACGGAGGGACGACTGAAGACCCAGTACTTC.